The entry below describes one TCR beta chain. Its antigen remains unknown. TCRdb's copy holds only in-frame clones and misses some; the assay was immunoSEQ multiplex PCR. This sample has about 9,600 clones, with roughly four fifths found just once. The sample comes from a study of STAT5B mutations in CD4+ large granular lymphocyte leukemia. Findings and limits, study-wide: Main leukemic clonotypes were patient-specific, but 20% to 25% appeared at low frequency elsewhere.

This CDR3 has 13 amino acids. Germline V gives CDR1 SGHRS, CDR2 YFSETQ. The V gene lost 0 bases and the J gene lost 5 bases, with 8 bases spanning the gap. Sequenced: PBMCs. The TCR comes from a man in his 60s with CD4+ T-cell large granular lymphocyte leukemia. The V and J genes are TRBV5-1 and TRBJ1-1; the D is unclear. Written as DNA, the CDR3 is TGCGCCAGCAGCTTGGTAGTCAATACTGAAGCTTTCTTT. Its translation: CASSLVVNTEAFF.